This T cell receptor beta chain originates from a study of T cells in narcolepsy. Assay used: immunoSEQ multiplex PCR; TCRdb lists only in-frame clones, some missing. The profile covers about 33,000 clones, with 75% to 90% appearing a single time and around 1.2% taken by the ten largest. Germline CDR1 MDHEN, CDR2 SYDVKM. The CDR3 is 14 amino acids. V was trimmed by 2 bases and J by 0 bases, leaving 7 bases between them. The source material was CD45RA- memory CD4+ T cells from PBMCs. The gene calls are TRBV28 and TRBJ1-1; tentatively, D is TRBD1 (5 bases). This receptor was obtained from a human donor with narcolepsy. CDR3 DNA: TGTGCCAGCAGTTTACAGGGACTGAACACTGAAGCTTTCTTT. This gives the protein CASSLQGLNTEAFF.